This T cell receptor beta chain appears in the sequencing data of a study of human T cells and chemical hapten exposure. Across the whole study: Small differences in pooled library volume mainly drove the variation in TCR yields per sample.

It was the library that attached unique molecular identifiers to individual cDNA molecules. TCRdb itself ran the 5' RACE reads through MiXCR, one entry per CDR3 protein. The sample includes 150,000 or so distinct CDR3 sequences, roughly 4% of them seen just once. Germline V gives CDR1 SGHTA, CDR2 FQGTGA. This CDR3 is built from 16 residues. V was cut by 5 bases and J by 2 bases, with 17 bases left in between. This clonotype was detected ten times or more. From whole blood left unfractionated, total RNA was extracted. The clonotype was recovered from a female donor in good health. V usage is TRBV7-3 and J usage is TRBJ2-3, with D possibly being TRBD2 (7 bases). CDR3 bases: TGTGCCAGCAGCACTCAAGGGGGGGGGCTCACAGATACGCAGTATTTT. Its protein product is CASSTQGGGLTDTQYF. Drawing the rest from reference TRBV7-3 and TRBJ2-3, the complete variable domain is GAGVSQTPSNKVTEKGKYVELRCDPISGHTALYWYRQSLGQGPEFLIYFQGTGAADDSGLPNDRFFAVRPEGSVSTLKIQRTERGDSAVYLCASSTQGGGLTDTQYFGPGTRLTVL.